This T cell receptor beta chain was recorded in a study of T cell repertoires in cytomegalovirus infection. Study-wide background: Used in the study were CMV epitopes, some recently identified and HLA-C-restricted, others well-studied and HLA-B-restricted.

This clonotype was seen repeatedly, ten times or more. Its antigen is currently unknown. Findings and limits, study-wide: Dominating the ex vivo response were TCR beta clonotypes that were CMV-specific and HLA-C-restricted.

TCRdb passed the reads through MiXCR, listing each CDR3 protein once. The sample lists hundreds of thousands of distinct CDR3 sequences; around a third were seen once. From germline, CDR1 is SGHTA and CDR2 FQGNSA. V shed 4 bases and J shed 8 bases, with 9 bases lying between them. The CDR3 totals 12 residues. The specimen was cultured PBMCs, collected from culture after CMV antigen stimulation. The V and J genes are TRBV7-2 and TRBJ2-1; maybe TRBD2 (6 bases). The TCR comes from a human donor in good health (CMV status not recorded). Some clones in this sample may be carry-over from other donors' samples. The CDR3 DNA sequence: TGTGCCAGCAGCTCCTGGGGGGATGAGCAGTTCTTC. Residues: CASSSWGDEQFF.